This section outlines one T cell receptor beta chain sequence together with its context. Its antigen target is currently unknown. Per-nucleotide qualities are absent, and no much larger clonotype sits a single base away. The data belong to a study of CD8+ T cells in alopecia areata (dated by TCRdb to the late 2010s). About the full investigation: Treated patients were enrolled in an open-label pilot trial of oral tofacitinib, 5 to 10 mg twice daily, for moderate-to-severe alopecia areata. High-throughput TCRbeta sequencing was used to examine T cell clonal expansion in alopecia areata in both the C3H/HeJ mouse model and human patients. RNA came from the PAXgene miRNA kit for fixed scalp, the miRNeasy kit for PBMCs, and the RNeasy kit for mouse skin. The SALT score, which quantifies the percentage of affected scalp surface area, was used to measure disease severity in treated patients. Scalp clonality was compared among normal scalp (n=4), patchy alopecia areata scalp (n=8), and alopecia totalis/universalis scalp (n=8). Scalp tissue and sorted CD4+ and CD8+ peripheral blood T cells from patchy and totalis/universalis alopecia areata patients and from healthy controls were covered by human TCRbeta sequencing. Tofacitinib-treated patients had biopsies at baseline and at 4 and 24 weeks of treatment, with a later scalp biopsy in several patients. immunoSEQ multiplex PCR using 35 Vbeta forward primers and 13 Jbeta reverse primers was used to amplify TCRbeta CDR3 regions. Patients stayed on tofacitinib for 6 to 18 months and then had 6 months of follow-up off drug so that delayed response and recurrence could be assessed.

The sample's time point label, in plain terms: four to five weeks on oral tofacitinib. The treatment or condition label on this specimen signifies: oral pan-JAK inhibitor, 5-10 mg twice daily. Lesional scalp punch biopsies and peripheral blood were collected from alopecia areata patients. After PBMCs were isolated by density centrifugation and stained for CD3, CD4 and CD8, a FACSAria was used to sort CD4+ and CD8+ T cells. The CDR3 sequence holds 15 residues, the cysteine and phenylalanine included. Left in the record is the CDR3 DNA by itself, 45 bases read in frame from the first base. The germline V gene specifies MNHNS as CDR1 and SASEGT as CDR2. V sheds 5 bases and J sheds 0 bases, leaving 11 bases between their ends. Libraries were built with the immunoSEQ multiplex PCR assay. To provide template for TCR sequencing, every sample had RNA extracted and reverse transcribed into cDNA. First-strand cDNA was synthesized with SuperScript III using a 2:1 mix of oligo-dT and random hexamers. A synthetic immune receptor repertoire was used to assess amplification bias, and residual bias was removed computationally. The source study handled its data this way. Raw reads were preprocessed for error removal, and CDR3 was defined according to IMGT conventions as running from the conserved cysteine to phenylalanine. To get clonality, Shannon entropy was normalized by log2 of the number of productive unique TCRs and the result was subtracted from 1. CD4 or CD8 identity of scalp clones was inferred by cross-referencing scalp TCRbeta sequences with sorted blood CD4 and CD8 repertoires. TCRdb holds this immuneACCESS table with in-frame rearrangements only. Some clones are missing; in checked studies, unresolved V genes explain under half, and the rest has no known cause. The V and J calls and clone size were taken over from that table, and D and trimming were inferred from the DNA. This sample comprises 200,000 to 250,000 clones, about three fifths of them detected only once. More than 3.5% of the sample is taken by the ten largest.

What the authors observed across the whole study: Resident alphabeta T cells in normal human skin are also sequenced, complicating scalp TCR repertoire analysis, unlike mouse skin dominated by gammadelta T cells. TCR sequences shared between patients were less clear than in mice, possibly partly because of HLA diversity in the patient population. During tofacitinib treatment, many expanded lesional clones remained in scalp and blood, and this persistence may partly explain relapse after treatment is stopped. Because the treated cohort was small and had only one nonresponder, larger studies are needed to examine links between baseline CD8+ expansion and response. Compared with normal scalp, lesional scalp, particularly in alopecia totalis/universalis, had higher clonality and more expanded CD8+ clones, which suggests antigenic drive. Scalp clonality and the number of expanded CD8+ clones among the top 100 scalp clones were significantly decreased by tofacitinib.

The sequence derives from a human donor with alopecia areata. The sequence is built from TRBV6-1 and TRBJ2-1; TRBD1 might be the D gene, on 6 matching bases. This material consisted of CD4+ T cells sorted from blood, taken at week 4, from a patient treated with tofacitinib. The CDR3 sequence is CASSPGHPSYNEQFF. At the DNA level, the sequence is TGTGCCAGCAGTCCGGGACATCCCTCCTACAATGAGCAGTTCTTC.